These 10 T cell receptor beta chains originate from one sample sequenced in a study of shared clonotypes between healthy human individuals. The repertoire was sequenced with immunoSEQ multiplex PCR; TCRdb's copy has only in-frame clones and lacks some. Of about 480,000 clones detected, 79% appear once; the ten largest clones hold roughly 13%. The sequenced sample consisted of PBMCs. The origin of the receptors is a woman aged 40 to 55 in good health. Some clones in this sample may be carry-over from other donors' samples.

J is TRBJ2-3 and V is TRBV30, with 8 bases lining up with TRBD2. Germline assignment: CDR1 GTSNPN and CDR2 SVGIG (reference sequence). V lost 3 bases and J lost 4; bases outside the gene matches: 6. The CDR3 runs 14 residues. CDR3 loop: CAWSRRTSPDTQYF. CDR3 coding DNA: TGTGCCTGGAGCCGAAGGACTAGCCCAGATACGCAGTATTTT.

The genes are TRBV28 and TRBJ1-4; TRBD1 aligns across 9 bases. CDR1 and CDR2 (germline): MDHEN, SYDVKM. CDR3 length: 16 residues. J gave up 8 bases and V 6 bases, and 13 bases lay outside the gene matches. CDR3 nucleotides: TGTGCCAGCAGCTCGGCTCAGGGACAGGGCGTGGAAAAACTGTTTTTT. This sequence encodes CASSSAQGQGVEKLFF.

The rearrangement joins TRBV29-1 to TRBJ2-2; D is ambiguous. Between the trimmed V and J ends, which lost 5 bases and 3 bases, there was a span of 4 bases. The CDR3 extends over 11 amino acids. Germline CDR1 is SQVTM and CDR2 is ANQGSEA. Here the CDR3 reads CSVRDTGELFF. The CDR3 bases are TGCAGCGTTAGGGACACCGGGGAGCTGTTTTTT.

The gene calls are TRBV14 and TRBJ2-7, with 7 bases fitting TRBD1. This CDR3 comprises 13 residues. V lost 5 bases, J lost 1 base, and 2 bases stayed unmatched. The germline V gene has CDR1 SGHDN and CDR2 FVKESK. The CDR3 nucleotides read TGTGCCAGCAGCGACAGGGTATCCTACGAGCAGTACTTC. Translation gives CASSDRVSYEQYF.

This clone was counted at least ten times. The chain carries TRBV6-4 and TRBJ2-1; D ambiguous. Germline CDR1 reads MRHNA; CDR2 reads SNTAGT. Deletions cut 2 bases from V and 5 bases from J, with 10 bases between. The CDR3 totals 14 residues. The CDR3 DNA is TGTGCCAGCAGTGACGGGCTAGAGGACAATGAGCAGTTCTTC. Encoded protein: CASSDGLEDNEQFF.

The CDR3 bases are TGTGCCAGCAGGGAAGGACTAGCGGGAGCCTACGAGCAGTACTTC. It is translated as CASREGLAGAYEQYF. V usage is TRBV7-9 and J usage is TRBJ2-7; 13 nucleotides align to TRBD2. V gave up 6 bases and J gave up 2 bases; unmatched junction bases: 4. Germline CDR1 reads SEHNR; CDR2 reads FQNEAQ (reference sequence). CDR3 length equals 15 residues. The full variable domain, rest sourced from reference TRBV7-9 and TRBJ2-7, is DTGVSQNPRHKITKRGQNVTFRCDPISEHNRLYWYRQTLGQGPEFLTYFQNEAQLEKSRLLSDRFSAERPKGSFSTLEIQRTEQGDSAMYLCASREGLAGAYEQYFGPGTRLTVT.

The chain links TRBV6-1 to TRBJ1-5, with D uncertain. Germline CDR1 reads MNHNS; CDR2 reads SASEGT. This CDR3 spans 13 amino acids. V was clipped by 3 bases and J by 7 bases, with 10 bases between them. As DNA, the CDR3 is TGTGCCAGCAGTGAGGGGAAGGGCCAGCCCCAGCATTTT. Its translation: CASSEGKGQPQHF.

The chain employs TRBV28 and TRBJ1-2; 9 bases line up with TRBD1. This CDR3 comprises 16 residues. Germline CDR1 is MDHEN and CDR2 is SYDVKM. V shed 4 bases and J 2 bases; nucleotides not matched to a gene: 8. The CDR3 protein is CASSSPGTGINYGYTF. In DNA, the CDR3 is TGTGCCAGCAGTTCTCCCGGGACAGGGATAAACTATGGCTACACCTTC.

The chain carries TRBV4-1 and TRBJ1-3; TRBD1 might be the D (5 bases). Per germline, CDR1 MGHRA and CDR2 YSYEKL. Trimming took off 0 bases at V and 0 bases at J, with 15 bases between the two ends. The CDR3 covers 18 residues. The CDR3 nucleotides are TGCGCCAGCAGCCAAGATCGACAGCCCAGACCCTCTGGAAACACCATATATTTT. Amino acids: CASSQDRQPRPSGNTIYF.

The rearrangement uses TRBV18 and TRBJ1-1, with 9 bases aligning to TRBD1. This CDR3 has 17 residues. The germline CDR1 and CDR2 sequences are KGHSH and LQKENI. After removal of 1 base from V and 0 bases from J, the junction contained 6 bases not matched to a gene. The CDR3 DNA follows: TGTGCCAGCTCACCACTGGGACAGGGAACATTGAACACTGAAGCTTTCTTT. Its protein is CASSPLGQGTLNTEAFF.